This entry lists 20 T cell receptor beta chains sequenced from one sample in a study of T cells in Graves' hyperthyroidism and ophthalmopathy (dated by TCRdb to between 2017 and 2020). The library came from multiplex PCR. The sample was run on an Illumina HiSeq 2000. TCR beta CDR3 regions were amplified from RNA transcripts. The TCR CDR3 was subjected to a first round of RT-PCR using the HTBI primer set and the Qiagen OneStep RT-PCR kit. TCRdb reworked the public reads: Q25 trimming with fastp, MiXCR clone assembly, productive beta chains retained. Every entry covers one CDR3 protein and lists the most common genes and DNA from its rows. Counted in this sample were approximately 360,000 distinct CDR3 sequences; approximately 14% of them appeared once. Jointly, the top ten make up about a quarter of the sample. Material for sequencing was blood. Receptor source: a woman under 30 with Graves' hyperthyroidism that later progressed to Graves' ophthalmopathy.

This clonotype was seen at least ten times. For the CDR3, the DNA is TGCGCCAGCAGCCAAGATCCGGCGTTTGATCTAGATACGCAGTATTTT. This sequence encodes CASSQDPAFDLDTQYF. The J gene is TRBJ2-3, the V gene TRBV4-1; no reliable D call. This CDR3 has 16 amino acids. V was shortened by 0 bases and J by 5 bases, with 15 bases between the two germline ends. From germline, CDR1 is MGHRA and CDR2 YSYEKL.

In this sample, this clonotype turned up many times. The CDR3 loop reads CASSQGTVPEQYF. In DNA, the CDR3 is TGTGCCAGCAGTCAGGGGACAGTCCCCGAGCAGTACTTC. The J gene is TRBJ2-7, the V gene TRBV6-1; 7 bases match TRBD1. Germline loops: CDR1 MNHNS, CDR2 SASEGT. The trim removed 5 bases at V and 6 bases at J, leaving 7 bases unmatched. CDR3 length: 13 amino acids.

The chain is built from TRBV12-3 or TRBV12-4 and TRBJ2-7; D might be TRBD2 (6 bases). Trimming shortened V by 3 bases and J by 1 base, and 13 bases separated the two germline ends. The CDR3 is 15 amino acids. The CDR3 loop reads CASSFRASVSYEQYF. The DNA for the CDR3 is TGTGCCAGCAGTTTTCGGGCTAGCGTGTCCTACGAGCAGTACTTC.

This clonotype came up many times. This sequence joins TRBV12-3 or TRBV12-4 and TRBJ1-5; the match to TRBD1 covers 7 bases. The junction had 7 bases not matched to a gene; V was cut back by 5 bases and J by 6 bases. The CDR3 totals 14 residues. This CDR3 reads CASSRGGQLQPQHF. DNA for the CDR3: TGTGCCAGCAGTCGTGGGGGACAGCTTCAGCCCCAGCATTTT.

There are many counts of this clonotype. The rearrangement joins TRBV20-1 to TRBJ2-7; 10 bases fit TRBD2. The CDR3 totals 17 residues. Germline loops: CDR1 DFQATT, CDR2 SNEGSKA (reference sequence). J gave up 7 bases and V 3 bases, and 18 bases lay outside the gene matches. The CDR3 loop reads CSARVFWDSSSGREQYF. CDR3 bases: TGCAGTGCTAGGGTATTCTGGGACAGCTCTAGCGGGAGAGAGCAGTACTTC.

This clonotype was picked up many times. CDR3 bases: TGTGCCAGCAGCCTAAACCCGGGACCATACTACAATGAGCAGTTCTTC. This gives the protein CASSLNPGPYYNEQFF. V and J are TRBV11-2 and TRBJ2-1; D is perhaps TRBD1 or TRBD2 (5 bases each). Per the germline V gene, CDR1 is SGHAT and CDR2 is FQNNGV. V was pared by 5 bases and J by 3 bases, with 17 bases between. The CDR3 loop spans 16 amino acids.

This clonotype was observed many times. CDR3 sequence reads: CASSVAGAAYNEQFF. CDR3 DNA: TGTGCCAGCAGCGTAGCGGGAGCGGCCTACAATGAGCAGTTCTTC. The genes are TRBV9 and TRBJ2-1; D might be TRBD2 (6 bases). The CDR3 extends over 15 amino acids. Germline V gene sequence: CDR1 SGDLS, CDR2 YYNGEE. Trimming removed 0 bases from V and 2 bases from J, with 9 bases in between.

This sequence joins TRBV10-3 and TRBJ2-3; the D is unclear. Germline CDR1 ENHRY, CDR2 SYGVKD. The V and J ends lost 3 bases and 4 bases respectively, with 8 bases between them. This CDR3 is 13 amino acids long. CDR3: CAISDGPSDTQYF. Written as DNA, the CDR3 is TGTGCCATCAGTGATGGACCCTCAGATACGCAGTATTTT.

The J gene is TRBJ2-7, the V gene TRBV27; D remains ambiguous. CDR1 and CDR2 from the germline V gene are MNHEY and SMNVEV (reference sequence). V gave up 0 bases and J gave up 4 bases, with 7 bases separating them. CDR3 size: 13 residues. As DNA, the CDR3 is TGTGCCAGCAGTTTATCGTCCATTTACGAGCAGTACTTC. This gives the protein CASSLSSIYEQYF.

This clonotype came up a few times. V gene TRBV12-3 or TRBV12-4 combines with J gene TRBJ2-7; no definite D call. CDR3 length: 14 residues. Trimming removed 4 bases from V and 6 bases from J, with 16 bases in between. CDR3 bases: TGTGCCAGCAGTTCCATCGAGGTTTGGGGCGAGCAGTACTTC. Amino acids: CASSSIEVWGEQYF.

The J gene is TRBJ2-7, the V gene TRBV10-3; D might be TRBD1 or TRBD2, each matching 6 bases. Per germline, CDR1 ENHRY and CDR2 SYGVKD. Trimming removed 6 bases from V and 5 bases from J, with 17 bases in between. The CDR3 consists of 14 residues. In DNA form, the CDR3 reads TGTGCCATCAGGGAGGGGGTAGAGGCGGACGAGCAGTACTTC. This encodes CAIREGVEADEQYF.

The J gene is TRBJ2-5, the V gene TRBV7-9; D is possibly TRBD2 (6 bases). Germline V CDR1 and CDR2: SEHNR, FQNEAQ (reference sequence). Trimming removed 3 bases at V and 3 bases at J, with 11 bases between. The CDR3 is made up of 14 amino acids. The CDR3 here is CASSFLGGEETQYF. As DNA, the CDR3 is TGTGCCAGCAGCTTTTTGGGCGGGGAAGAGACCCAGTACTTC.

CDR3 region: CSASEGTLNEKLFF. In DNA, the CDR3 is TGCAGTGCGTCGGAGGGGACACTAAATGAAAAACTGTTTTTT. V and J are TRBV20-1 and TRBJ1-4; D might be TRBD1 (6 bases). The CDR3 runs 14 residues. The V and J ends lost 6 bases and 5 bases respectively, with 16 bases between them. The germline V gene has CDR1 DFQATT and CDR2 SNEGSKA (reference sequence).

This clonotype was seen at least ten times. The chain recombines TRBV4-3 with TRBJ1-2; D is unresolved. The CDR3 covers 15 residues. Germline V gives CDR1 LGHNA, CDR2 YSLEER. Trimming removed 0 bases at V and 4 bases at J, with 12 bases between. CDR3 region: CASSQEPGSIYGYTF. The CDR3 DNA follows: TGCGCCAGCAGCCAAGAACCGGGGTCCATCTATGGCTACACCTTC.

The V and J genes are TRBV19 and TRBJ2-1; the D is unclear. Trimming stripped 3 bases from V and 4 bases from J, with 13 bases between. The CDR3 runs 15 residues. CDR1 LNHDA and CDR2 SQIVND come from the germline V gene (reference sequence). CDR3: CASSILIWGYNEQFF. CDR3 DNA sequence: TGTGCCAGTAGTATTCTTATATGGGGTTACAATGAGCAGTTCTTC.

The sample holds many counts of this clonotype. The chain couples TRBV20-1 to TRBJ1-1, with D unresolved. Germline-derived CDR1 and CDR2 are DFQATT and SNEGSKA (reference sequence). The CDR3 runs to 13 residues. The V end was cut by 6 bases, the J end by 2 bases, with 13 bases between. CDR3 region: CSAPLFLNTEAFF. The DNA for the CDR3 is TGCAGTGCCCCACTGTTCCTAAACACTGAAGCTTTCTTT.

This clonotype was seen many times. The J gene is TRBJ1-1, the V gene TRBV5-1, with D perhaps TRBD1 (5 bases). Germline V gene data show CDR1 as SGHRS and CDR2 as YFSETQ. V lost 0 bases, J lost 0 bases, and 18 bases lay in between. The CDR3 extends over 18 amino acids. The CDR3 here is CASSLAYIPTELNTEAFF. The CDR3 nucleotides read TGCGCCAGCAGCTTGGCCTACATACCGACAGAGCTGAACACTGAAGCTTTCTTT.

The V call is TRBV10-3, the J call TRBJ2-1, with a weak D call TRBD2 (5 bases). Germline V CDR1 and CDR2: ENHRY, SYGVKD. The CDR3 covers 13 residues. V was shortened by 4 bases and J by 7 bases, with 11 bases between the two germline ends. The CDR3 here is CAISGSGRNEQFF. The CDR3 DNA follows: TGTGCCATCAGTGGGTCGGGAAGGAATGAGCAGTTCTTC.

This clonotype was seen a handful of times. The chain's CDR3 is CATSTGQNQETQYF. The CDR3 coding sequence is TGTGCCACCAGCACAGGACAGAACCAAGAGACCCAGTACTTC. The gene calls are TRBV15 and TRBJ2-5; a weak D match, TRBD1 (6 bases). V shed 4 bases and J shed 0 bases, with 9 bases lying between them. The CDR3 totals 14 residues. Germline CDR1 is LNHNV and CDR2 is YYDKDF (reference sequence).

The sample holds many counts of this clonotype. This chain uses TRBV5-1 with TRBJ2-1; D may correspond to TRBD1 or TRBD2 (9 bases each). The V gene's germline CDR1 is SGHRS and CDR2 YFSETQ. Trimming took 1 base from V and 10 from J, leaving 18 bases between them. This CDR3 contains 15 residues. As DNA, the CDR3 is TGCGCCAGCAGCTTGCGCGGGACAGGGACTAGCGAGCAGTTCTTC. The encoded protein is CASSLRGTGTSEQFF.